This T cell receptor (beta chain) was sequenced in a study of blood T cell repertoires in COVID-19. About the research overall: T cells, B-cell-depleted T cells, or PBMCs provided the cDNA or gDNA that served as material.

V lost 4 bases to trimming and J lost 8 bases, with 9 bases between them. Looked up from germline, CDR1 is SGDLS and CDR2 is YYNGEE. This CDR3 has 12 residues. The table came from immunoSEQ multiplex PCR; TCRdb's copy has only in-frame clones and leaves some out. Of 130,000 or so clones in the sample, 88% were seen once. The material sequenced was peripheral blood. This clonotype originated in a man between 65 and 79 years old with active COVID-19. The V gene is TRBV9, the J gene TRBJ1-4, with D maybe TRBD1 (5 bases). The CDR3 loop reads CASSSRGEKLFF. In DNA, the CDR3 is TGTGCCAGCAGCTCCCGGGGGGAAAAACTGTTTTTT.